What follows are 28 T cell receptor beta chains derived from one specimen sequenced in a study of cytomegalovirus exposure and HLA in healthy donors. The PCR had 60 Vbeta and 13 Jbeta primers. Measured with immunoSEQ multiplex PCR; TCRdb has only the in-frame clones, and not every one. Seen here are roughly 190,000 clones, around 79% observed once, and the top ten hold about 1.4%. Sequenced input: PBMCs. Source of these receptors: a woman between 45 and 60 years old in good health and CMV-seronegative.

The chain couples TRBV7-2 to TRBJ2-4; TRBD1 is a possible D gene (6 bases). The CDR3 totals 13 residues. V was pared by 5 bases and J by 9 bases, with 14 bases between. Germline CDR1 reads SGHTA; CDR2 reads FQGNSA. CDR3 sequence: CASSKGGASIQYF. For the CDR3, the DNA is TGTGCCAGCAGCAAAGGGGGAGCGAGCATTCAGTACTTC.

CDR3 coding DNA: TGTGCCAGCTCACCACCGGGGTGGGACAGCCAATCCTACGAGCAGTACTTC. Translated, it gives CASSPPGWDSQSYEQYF. The rearrangement joins TRBV18 to TRBJ2-7; 7 nucleotides agree with TRBD1. J gave up 1 base and V 0 bases, and 9 bases lay outside the gene matches. Per the germline V gene, CDR1 is KGHSH and CDR2 is LQKENI. This CDR3 comprises 17 residues.

CDR3: CASKDRGSAGELFF. CDR3 DNA: TGCGCCAGCAAGGACAGGGGGTCCGCCGGGGAGCTGTTTTTT. The rearrangement joins TRBV10-2 to TRBJ2-2, with TRBD1 identical over 10 bases. The CDR3 covers 14 residues. Germline V gene sequence: CDR1 WSHSY, CDR2 SAAADI. V dropped 7 bases and J dropped 6; count of bases not matched to a gene: 5.

The chain carries TRBV19 and TRBJ2-5, with a possible D match to TRBD1 (7 bases). The CDR3 has 15 amino acids. Germline CDR1 LNHDA, CDR2 SQIVND (reference sequence). V was clipped by 8 bases and J by 4 bases, with 20 bases between them. DNA of the CDR3: TGTGCCAGTGATAGGGGCAGGGGGGTGTCAGAGACCCAGTACTTC. Amino acids: CASDRGRGVSETQYF.

The chain couples TRBV4-3 to TRBJ1-1; D is unresolved. Trimming cost V 1 base and J 1 base, with 13 bases left between them. Germline V gene data show CDR1 as LGHNA and CDR2 as YSLEER. This CDR3 region has 16 residues. The CDR3 coding sequence is TGCGCCAGCAGCCAAGGCAGGTCCCTTGAGAACACTGAAGCTTTCTTT. This sequence encodes CASSQGRSLENTEAFF.

The CDR3 DNA follows: TGCGCCAGCAGCCTGACAGGGAAGAACACTGAAGCTTTCTTT. The encoded protein is CASSLTGKNTEAFF. The V call is TRBV5-1, the J call TRBJ1-1; 7 nucleotides agree with TRBD1. J gave up 1 base and V 4 bases, and 4 bases lay outside the gene matches. The V gene's germline CDR1 is SGHRS and CDR2 YFSETQ. CDR3 size: 14 residues.

This clone appeared once. This chain links TRBV7-2 with TRBJ2-3; TRBD2 aligns across 8 bases. Per the germline V gene, CDR1 is SGHTA and CDR2 is FQGNSA. J lost 4 bases, V lost 6 bases, and 9 bases had no gene match. The CDR3 is made up of 15 amino acids. This chain's CDR3 is CASRLGGGRSDTQYF. CDR3 coding DNA: TGTGCCAGCAGACTCGGGGGCGGGAGGTCAGATACGCAGTATTTT.

The chain recombines TRBV7-8 with TRBJ2-1, with no clear D. The V and J ends lost 3 bases and 0 bases respectively, with 15 bases between them. Per germline, CDR1 SGHVS and CDR2 FQNEAQ. This CDR3 is built from 17 residues. The CDR3 nucleotides read TGTGCCAGCAGCTTCGTGACACCACCCAGCTCCTACAATGAGCAGTTCTTC. Amino acids: CASSFVTPPSSYNEQFF.

This rearrangement joins TRBV14 to TRBJ2-5; D is perhaps TRBD1 (6 bases). This CDR3 has 18 amino acids. Germline V gives CDR1 SGHDN, CDR2 FVKESK. With 0 bases removed from V and 3 bases from J, the gap between germline ends came to 20 bases. The chain's CDR3 is CASSQDQVLWGPEETQYF. The CDR3 region has the DNA TGTGCCAGCAGCCAAGATCAGGTTTTGTGGGGGCCAGAAGAGACCCAGTACTTC.

The DNA of the CDR3 is TGTGCCAGTAGGTGGGACAGGGACTATCAGCCCCAGCATTTT. The encoded protein is CASRWDRDYQPQHF. J is TRBJ1-5 and V is TRBV19; 9 nucleotides match TRBD1. The length of the CDR3 is 14 residues. CDR1 and CDR2 (germline): LNHDA, SQIVND (reference sequence). V shed 6 bases and J 5 bases; nucleotides not matched to a gene: 5.

This clone was found a few times. One end of the junction fails to match germline, which may point to a read error. The J gene is TRBJ2-7, the V gene TRBV4-1; tentatively, D is TRBD1 (6 bases). CDR1 is MGHRA and CDR2 is YSYEKL in the germline V gene. The CDR3 length is 13 residues. The chain's CDR3 is CASSQDPRDKLLF. CDR3 sequence (DNA): TGCGCCAGCAGCCAAGACCCCCGGGACAAGCTTCTCTTC.

The rearrangement links TRBV7-2 to TRBJ1-1, with TRBD1 as a possible D gene (6 bases). V lost 2 bases, J lost 6 bases, and 13 bases lay in between. This CDR3 is 14 amino acids long. Germline-derived CDR1 and CDR2 are SGHTA and FQGNSA. The CDR3 bases are TGTGCCAGCAGCTTAAGGGTAGAGGGGGCTGAAGCTTTCTTT. Its protein is CASSLRVEGAEAFF.

The chain employs TRBV5-4 and TRBJ1-5; the D is unclear. The germline V gene has CDR1 SGHNT and CDR2 YYREEE (reference sequence). The CDR3 is made up of 14 amino acids. Deletions cut 1 base from V and 0 bases from J, with 5 bases between. In DNA, the CDR3 is TGTGCCAGCAGCTTGTTTAATAGCAATCAGCCCCAGCATTTT. It translates to CASSLFNSNQPQHF.

The genes are TRBV2 and TRBJ2-5; TRBD2 matches at 10 bases. The end of the DNA is better explained by TRBJ2-7, so the J call may be wrong. The CDR3 spans 13 residues. Germline V gene sequence: CDR1 SNHLY, CDR2 FYNNEI. The CDR3, as DNA: TGTGCCAGCAGTCGGACTAGCGGTTACGAGCAGTACTTC. Encoded protein: CASSRTSGYEQYF.

The chain is built from TRBV10-3 and TRBJ2-5, with D perhaps matching TRBD1 (6 bases). The CDR3 covers 14 residues. V was shortened by 6 bases and J by 3 bases, with 14 bases between the two germline ends. Germline-derived CDR1 and CDR2 are ENHRY and SYGVKD. CDR3 nucleotides: TGTGCCATCAGCTCCGGGACACCGAAAGAGACCCAGTACTTC. It translates to CAISSGTPKETQYF.

For the CDR3, the DNA is TGCAGCGCGGAAACAGGGGGTTATGGCTACACCTTC. This gives the protein CSAETGGYGYTF. V usage is TRBV29-1 and J usage is TRBJ1-2; 8 nucleotides line up with TRBD1. Germline CDR1 reads SQVTM; CDR2 reads ANQGSEA. V lost 7 bases, J lost 5 bases, and 6 bases stayed unmatched. The CDR3 has 12 amino acids.

V usage is TRBV4-3 and J usage is TRBJ2-5, with TRBD2 identical over 8 bases. CDR1 is LGHNA, CDR2 YSLEER, per germline. J lost 3 bases, V lost 4 bases, and 10 bases had no gene match. CDR3 length: 16 amino acids. The CDR3 reads CASSRTPGTRKETQYF. The CDR3 coding sequence is TGCGCCAGCAGCCGGACTCCCGGGACTAGAAAAGAGACCCAGTACTTC.

To note about this clone: One end of the junction is discordant with germline, which a read error may explain. The chain recombines TRBV5-8 with TRBJ2-2; 8 nucleotides align to TRBD1. Germline CDR1 SGHTS, CDR2 YDEGEE. The CDR3 runs to 16 residues. CDR3 protein: CASSLGQGRNTGEPFF. As DNA, the CDR3 is TGTGCCAGCAGCTTGGGACAGGGGAGGAACACCGGGGAGCCGTTTTTT.

This clone was seen only once. Other nucleotide sequences in the sample specify the same CDR3. The chain links TRBV7-2 to TRBJ2-7; D is unresolved. Germline V lookup: CDR1 SGHTA, CDR2 FQGNSA. The CDR3 consists of 11 residues. V lost 6 bases to trimming and J lost 2 bases, with 5 bases between them. In DNA form, the CDR3 reads TGTGCCAGCAGTTCTGCCTACGAGCAGTACTTC. This translates into CASSSAYEQYF.

The chain joins TRBV2 to TRBJ1-5; TRBD1 agrees at 7 bases. J was trimmed by 3 bases and V by 7 bases; bases with no gene match: 12. Germline CDR1 reads SNHLY; CDR2 reads FYNNEI. CDR3 length: 16 amino acids. CDR3 protein: CASTPTGPMFNQPQHF. CDR3 bases: TGTGCCAGCACCCCGACAGGGCCGATGTTCAATCAGCCCCAGCATTTT. The whole variable domain, filled in from reference TRBV2 and TRBJ1-5, reads EPEVTQTPSHQVTQMGQEVILRCVPISNHLYFYWYRQILGQKVEFLVSFYNNEISEKSEIFDDQFSVERPDGSNFTLKIRSTKLEDSAMYFCASTPTGPMFNQPQHFGDGTRLSIL.

The chain is built from TRBV19 and TRBJ1-3; 9 bases match TRBD1. Germline loops: CDR1 LNHDA, CDR2 SQIVND (reference sequence). The V segment lost 6 bases and the J segment 0 bases; nucleotides outside the gene matches: 3. The CDR3 sequence is 15 residues long. CDR3 sequence: CASRRDRDSGNTIYF. In DNA form, the CDR3 reads TGTGCCAGTAGGCGGGACAGGGACTCTGGAAACACCATATATTTT.

The chain is built from TRBV15 and TRBJ1-5, with D unclear. The CDR3 totals 14 residues. Germline assignment: CDR1 LNHNV and CDR2 YYDKDF (reference sequence). V was cut by 1 base and J by 6 bases, with 10 bases left in between. The CDR3 nucleotides are TGTGCCACCAGCAGAGTTGAAGGAGTTCAGCCCCAGCATTTT. Its translation is CATSRVEGVQPQHF.

The V and J genes are TRBV27 and TRBJ1-2; 8 positions agree with TRBD1. Trimming took 0 bases from V and 4 from J; bases not matched to a gene: 7. Germline V CDR1 and CDR2: MNHEY, SMNVEV (reference sequence). This CDR3 is built from 16 residues. CDR3 amino acids: CASSLSSFGTGYGYTF. The CDR3 nucleotides read TGTGCCAGCAGTTTATCCAGTTTTGGGACAGGCTATGGCTACACCTTC.

This clone showed up just a few times. The genes are TRBV4-3 and TRBJ2-3, with D tentatively TRBD2 (6 bases). Germline V CDR1 and CDR2: LGHNA, YSLEER. The V gene lost 0 bases and the J gene lost 7 bases, with 11 bases spanning the gap. The CDR3 runs to 14 residues. CDR3 in DNA: TGCGCCAGCAGCCAAGAAGCGGGTCGGTATACGCAGTATTTT. Residues: CASSQEAGRYTQYF.

This CDR3 reads CASRRGGHSNQPQHF. CDR3 sequence (DNA): TGTGCCAGCAGGAGGGGGGGGCATAGCAATCAGCCCCAGCATTTT. This chain connects TRBV28 to TRBJ1-5, with D possibly matching TRBD1 (6 bases). Germline values: CDR1 MDHEN, CDR2 SYDVKM. Trimming took off 6 bases at V and 0 bases at J, with 12 bases between the two ends. CDR3 length equals 15 residues. The full variable domain, with the rest looked up from reference TRBV28 and TRBJ1-5, is DVKVTQSSRYLVKRTGEKVFLECVQDMDHENMFWYRQDPGLGLRLIYFSYDVKMKEKGDIPEGYSVSREKKERFSLILESASTNQTSMYLCASRRGGHSNQPQHFGDGTRLSIL.

The rearrangement links TRBV29-1 to TRBJ1-4; weak D call: TRBD1 (5 bases). V shed 7 bases and J shed 3 bases, with 12 bases lying between them. This CDR3 has 13 amino acids. Germline V gene data show CDR1 as SQVTM and CDR2 as ANQGSEA. DNA for the CDR3: TGCAGCGCTAAGGGGCCTCCTAATGAAAAACTGTTTTTT. Protein product: CSAKGPPNEKLFF. Full variable domain (remainder filled in from reference TRBV29-1 and TRBJ1-4): SAVISQKPSRDICQRGTSLTIQCQVDSQVTMMFWYRQQPGQSLTLIATANQGSEATYESGFVIDKFPISRPNLTFSTLTVSNMSPEDSSIYLCSAKGPPNEKLFFGSGTQLSVL.

This chain connects TRBV9 to TRBJ1-1; D is unresolved. The V end was cut by 4 bases, the J end by 3 bases, with 19 bases between. The CDR3 runs 16 residues. Germline-derived CDR1 and CDR2 are SGDLS and YYNGEE. The CDR3 spells CASSPRERVRDTEAFF. As DNA, the CDR3 is TGTGCCAGCAGCCCCCGGGAGAGGGTTAGGGACACTGAAGCTTTCTTT.

V is TRBV19 and J is TRBJ2-5, with 8 bases matching TRBD1. Germline V CDR1 and CDR2: LNHDA, SQIVND (reference sequence). CDR3 length equals 16 residues. CDR3 nucleotides: TGTGCTTCAGTGGCCCCAACCGGGACAGGCCAAGAGACCCAGTACTTC. This translates into CASVAPTGTGQETQYF.